This T cell receptor (beta chain) was identified during a study of T cells expressing NK-cell markers. As the method of synthesis, 5'RACE template switching with UMIs yielded TCR beta cDNA. TCRdb re-called the 5' RACE reads; one entry per CDR3 protein, DNA not given. Its table lists a few hundred thousand distinct CDR3 sequences. This CDR3 is 16 amino acids long. Germline assignment: CDR1 SNHLY and CDR2 FYNNEI. The sequenced material came from blood T cells: a sorted CD56 or NKG2C T cell subset, CD4+ or CD8+ T cells, or bulk PBMC T cells (not recorded which). The chain combines TRBV2 with TRBJ2-3; TCRdb designates TRBD1, a call that cannot be tested without DNA. The sequence derives from a woman aged 45-65 years in good health. CDR3 sequence reads: CASSEYGSQPTDTQYF.